Sequencing of this T cell receptor beta chain was carried out in a study of cytomegalovirus exposure and HLA in healthy donors. V lost 3 bases and J lost 4; bases outside the gene matches: 8. The CDR3 spans 16 residues. Germline-derived CDR1 and CDR2 are SGHRS and YFSETQ. General study findings and limits: Across HLA loci, a later analysis found differing TCR association rates, with DRB1 most and HLA-C fewest. In a later analysis, TCR beta V- and J-gene trimming was associated with a missense DCLRE1C variant. Per published reports, the classifier diagnosed cytomegalovirus status with high specificity and sensitivity. Later analysis suggested links between common viral pathogens and several top significant clusters.

Primers: 60 Vbeta forward and 13 Jbeta reverse. The data were produced by immunoSEQ multiplex PCR, yet TCRdb's version contains in-frame clones alone and is incomplete. The sample yields 200,000 to 250,000 clones, approximately 79% seen once. Turning to this clone: Its antigen is still unknown.

The TCR sequence derives from a girl aged 2 to 9 in good health and CMV-seronegative. Sequencing input: PBMCs. The chain recombines TRBV5-1 with TRBJ2-1; 9 nucleotides agree with TRBD1. Here the CDR3 DNA reads TGCGCCAGCAGCTCGGGACAGGGCATCCATTACAATGAGCAGTTCTTC. Its protein product is CASSSGQGIHYNEQFF.